A selection of T cell receptor beta chains follows, all from one sample in a study of blood T cell repertoires in COVID-19. Assay: immunoSEQ multiplex PCR; the TCRdb copy retains only in-frame clones and omits some. The profile shows 310,000 or so clones, roughly 90% of them singletons. The sample consisted of peripheral blood. The receptors here all came from a man aged 25-40 years with COVID-19, enrolled during active disease. Each CDR3 is given with its conserved first and last residue. The D gene is left open where the match is weak. The size field is filled for only some rows; it gives once, few, many or a size class.

J	V	length	D	size	CDR3	DNA
TRBJ2-3	TRBV29-1	14	TRBD2	NA	CSVLPGLVEDTQYF	TGCAGCGTACTTCCGGGACTAGTCGAAGATACGCAGTATTTT
TRBJ1-2	TRBV6-6	15	NA	once	CASSYEVSRNYGYTF	TGTGCCAGCAGTTACGAGGTCAGCAGAAACTATGGCTACACCTTC
TRBJ2-1	TRBV14	15	NA	NA	CASSQAGQFYNEQFF	TGTGCCAGCAGCCAAGCTGGACAATTTTACAATGAGCAGTTCTTC
TRBJ2-7	TRBV5-1	15	NA	NA	CASSLNAGDSYEQYF	TGCGCCAGCAGCTTGAATGCAGGGGACTCCTACGAGCAGTACTTC
TRBJ1-2	TRBV6-4	13	NA	NA	CASSDRGLYGYTF	TGTGCCAGCAGTGATCGAGGGTTATATGGCTACACCTTC
TRBJ2-3	TRBV7-3	14	TRBD1	NA	CASSRDRNTDTQYF	TGTGCCAGCAGCAGGGACAGGAACACAGATACGCAGTATTTT
TRBJ2-7	TRBV4-3	15	NA	NA	CASSQEGASSYEQYF	TGCGCCAGCAGCCAAGAGGGGGCAAGCTCCTACGAGCAGTACTTC
TRBJ2-7	TRBV5-4	15	NA	NA	CASSLGSQGTYEQYF	TGTGCCAGCAGCTTAGGGTCACAGGGAACCTACGAGCAGTACTTC
TRBJ2-5	TRBV29-1	14	TRBD1	NA	CSVCRDRGKETQYF	TGCAGCGTTTGCCGGGACAGGGGAAAAGAGACCCAGTACTTC
TRBJ1-2	TRBV9	12	NA	NA	CASSVESYGYTF	TGTGCCAGCAGCGTAGAGAGCTATGGCTACACCTTC
TRBJ2-3	TRBV7-7	15	NA	NA	CASSLGLSSTDTQYF	TGTGCCAGCAGCTTAGGACTATCTAGCACAGATACGCAGTATTTT
TRBJ1-5	TRBV27	16	NA	NA	CASSLFSGYSNQPQHF	TGTGCCAGCAGTTTATTCTCGGGTTATAGCAATCAGCCCCAGCATTTT
TRBJ1-5	TRBV3-1/TRBV3-2	16	NA	NA	CASSQDLGQGGQPQHF	TGTGCCAGCAGCCAAGATCTCGGGCAGGGTGGTCAGCCCCAGCATTTT
TRBJ2-7	TRBV20-1	12	NA	NA	CSASSGTYEQYF	TGCAGTGCTAGTTCAGGTACCTACGAGCAGTACTTC
TRBJ2-7	TRBV6-2/TRBV6-3	14	TRBD1	NA	CASSYWQGVNEQYF	TGTGCCAGCAGTTACTGGCAGGGGGTTAACGAGCAGTACTTC
TRBJ2-5	TRBV28	18	TRBD2	NA	CASSWTGATSGSGETQYF	TGTGCCAGCAGTTGGACAGGGGCGACTAGCGGGAGCGGGGAGACCCAGTACTTC
TRBJ2-7	TRBV7-9	15	TRBD1	NA	CASSLRDRGAQEQYF	TGTGCCAGCAGCTTACGGGACAGGGGCGCTCAAGAGCAGTACTTC
TRBJ1-3	TRBV12-3/TRBV12-4	13	NA	NA	CASSLTPGNTIYF	TGTGCCAGCAGTTTGACTCCAGGAAACACCATATATTTT
TRBJ2-3	TRBV18	15	NA	NA	CASSPLAGVTDTQYF	TGTGCCAGCTCACCATTGGCAGGGGTCACAGATACGCAGTATTTT
TRBJ2-1	TRBV6-2/TRBV6-3	13	NA	NA	CASSYETWNEQFF	TGTGCCAGCAGTTACGAGACTTGGAATGAGCAGTTCTTC
TRBJ2-2	TRBV7-2	17	TRBD2	NA	CASSWGLAGGPGGELFF	TGTGCCAGCAGCTGGGGTCTAGCGGGAGGGCCTGGCGGGGAGCTGTTTTTT
TRBJ2-4	TRBV7-8	19	TRBD1	NA	CASSLDRGSGHPGSYIQYF	TGTGCCAGCAGCTTGGACAGGGGTTCGGGGCACCCGGGGAGTTACATTCAGTACTTC
TRBJ2-7	TRBV6-2/TRBV6-3	14	NA	NA	CASSSRASEGEQYF	TGTGCCAGCAGTTCAAGGGCCTCGGAGGGCGAGCAGTACTTC
TRBJ2-6	TRBV5-6	15	NA	NA	CASSSRGSGANVLTF	TGTGCCAGCAGTTCACGGGGCTCTGGGGCCAACGTCCTGACTTTC
TRBJ2-7	TRBV10-3	14	NA	NA	CAISSVTVSYEQYF	TGTGCCATCAGCTCTGTGACAGTTTCCTACGAGCAGTACTTC
TRBJ1-1	TRBV15	11	NA	NA	CATRGNTEAFF	TGTGCCACCCGGGGGAACACTGAAGCTTTCTTT
TRBJ2-1	TRBV6-2/TRBV6-3	15	TRBD2	NA	CASSPGRTSTDEQFF	TGTGCCAGCAGTCCGGGCAGGACTAGTACCGATGAGCAGTTCTTC
TRBJ2-3	TRBV9	16	TRBD1	NA	CASSVRQGASTHTQYF	TGTGCCAGCAGCGTCAGACAGGGGGCTAGTACCCATACGCAGTATTTT
TRBJ2-2	TRBV7-2	17	TRBD1	NA	CASSISRDRGSVGELFF	TGTGCCAGCAGCATAAGCCGGGACAGGGGGTCTGTCGGGGAGCTGTTTTTT
TRBJ1-3	TRBV5-1	15	NA	NA	CASSLEGASGNTIYF	TGCGCCAGCAGCTTAGAGGGCGCGTCTGGAAACACCATATATTTT
TRBJ1-2	TRBV7-2	13	NA	NA	CASRRQAGYGYTF	TGTGCCAGCAGGCGACAGGCCGGCTATGGCTACACCTTC
TRBJ1-1	TRBV18	15	TRBD1	NA	CASSPGQGLSTEAFF	TGTGCCAGCTCACCCGGACAGGGGTTGAGCACTGAAGCTTTCTTT
TRBJ1-4	TRBV19	16	TRBD1	NA	CASSFLAGGLNEKLFF	TGTGCCAGTAGTTTCCTCGCAGGGGGCCTAAACGAAAAACTGTTTTTT
TRBJ1-1	TRBV3-1/TRBV3-2	14	TRBD1	NA	CASSQDSKDREVVF	TGTGCCAGCAGCCAAGATTCTAAGGACAGGGAAGTCGTCTTT
TRBJ1-4	TRBV7-6	14	TRBD1	NA	CASGRGQGPEKLFF	TGTGCCAGCGGCCGGGGACAGGGCCCTGAAAAACTGTTTTTT
TRBJ1-2	TRBV21-1	15	NA	once	CATPTPNLQGYGYTF	TGTGCCACCCCGACCCCGAACCTCCAGGGGTATGGCTACACCTTC
TRBJ2-1	TRBV11-2	16	NA	NA	CASSPRGRGAYNEQFF	TGTGCCAGCAGCCCTAGGGGCAGGGGCGCCTACAATGAGCAGTTCTTC
TRBJ1-2	TRBV6-6	12	NA	NA	CASMGQYLGYTF	TGTGCCAGCATGGGCCAGTATTTAGGCTACACCTTC
TRBJ2-4	TRBV27	12	TRBD1	NA	CASSSRDRGLAF	TGTGCCAGCAGTTCCCGAGACAGGGGGCTGGCATTC
TRBJ1-3	TRBV5-3	24	TRBD1	few	CARSLAREAVKPGQGVGAGNTIYF	TGTGCCAGAAGCTTGGCGCGTGAGGCGGTTAAACCGGGACAGGGGGTAGGAGCTGGAAACACCATATATTTT
TRBJ1-2	TRBV10-3	15	NA	once	CAISPGQGLIYGYTF	TGTGCCATCAGCCCGGGCCAGGGCCTAATCTATGGCTACACCTTC